This T cell receptor beta chain emerged from a study of beta chain features in type 1 diabetes. With regard to this clone: Its antigen is as yet unknown.

Study-wide results and caveats: A potential influence of HLA type upon TCRB rearrangement remained unresolved herein. VDJ junctions from type 1 diabetes patients carried fewer insertions and larger deletions. Compared with healthy donors, patients appeared to share more similar naive, central memory and regulatory TCRB repertoires. Moderate but significant shortening of TCRB CDR3s was recorded in all four CD4+ subsets from Type 1 diabetes patients.

Expressed TCRB transcripts got sequenced, as all isolated RNA was reverse transcribed. TCRdb's table, derived via immunoSEQ multiplex PCR, lists solely in-frame clones and lacks some. The sample lists more than 300,000 clones; around 9.7% were seen once. CDR1 is WSHSY and CDR2 is SAAADI in the germline V gene. The CDR3 is made up of 13 amino acids. Trimming cost V 0 bases and J 10 bases, with 7 bases left between them. Sequenced material: central memory CD4+ T cells from blood. V usage is TRBV10-2 and J usage is TRBJ1-6; no reliable D call. The receptor was derived from a man aged 25 to 40 with type 1 diabetes. CDR3 coding DNA: TGCGCCAGCAGTGAGTCGCGTGCCTCACCCCTCCACTTT. Its translation: CASSESRASPLHF.